One sample yielded the 14 T cell receptor beta chains listed below, sequenced in a study of CD8+ T cells in alopecia areata (dated by TCRdb to the late 2010s). Cells from mouse cutaneous lymph nodes were pooled, stained for CD4, CD8alpha, NKG2D, NKG2ACE and other markers, and then sorted on a BD Influx. Library preparation was by the immunoSEQ multiplex PCR assay. To provide template for TCR sequencing, every sample had RNA extracted and reverse transcribed into cDNA. Drawn from immuneACCESS, this table holds only the in-frame rearrangements with V and J called that TCRdb kept. Clones are partly lost; checked studies trace under half to an unresolved V gene and leave the rest unexplained. For this sample, around 300,000 clones appear and none is a singleton. Approximately 1.2% of the sample rests with the top ten. Sequenced: CD4+ T cells sorted from a lymph node. These receptors came from a C3H/HeJ mouse with alopecia areata. The strain carries MHC haplotype H2-k.

This clone was observed a handful of times. Mouse gene names and germline throughout. The read ends 4 residues early relative to the CDR3; the germline J gene fills the gap. This chain joins TRBV13-3 and TRBJ2-3; TRBD1 might be the D (5 bases). This CDR3 has 14 residues. V shed 2 bases and J shed 1 base, with 8 bases lying between them. Germline CDR1 and CDR2: NNHDY and SYVADS. The chain's CDR3 is CASSDREGAETLYF. CDR3 bases read: TGTGCCAGCAGTGACAGGGAGGGTGCAGAA.

Only a few counts were recorded for this clone. Gene names follow the mouse nomenclature. CDR3 in amino acids: CASQLLGGNYAEQFF. The CDR3 DNA, read in part, is TGTGCCAGCCAACTACTGGGGGGGAACTATGCT. This chain connects TRBV13-1 to TRBJ2-1; TRBD2 matches at 10 bases. The read ends 4 residues before the CDR3 terminus; that terminus is restored from the germline J gene. The CDR3 is 15 amino acids. V trimming: 7 bases; J trimming: 1 base; junction bases outside the gene matches: 5. Germline lookup yields CDR1 NSHNY and CDR2 SYGAGN.

To note about this clone: Gene names follow the mouse nomenclature. The read stops 3 residues short of the end of the CDR3; the missing end is completed from the germline J gene. The rearrangement uses TRBV13-2 and TRBJ1-6, with a tentative D call TRBD1 (5 bases). TRBJ1-6 has ORF status, its function being uncertain. The CDR3 covers 15 residues. The germline V gene encodes CDR1 NNHNN and CDR2 SYGAGS (reference sequence). Trimming stripped 1 base from V and 5 bases from J, with 10 bases between. CDR3 protein: CASGDSGGDNSPLYF. Partial CDR3 DNA: TGTGCCAGCGGTGATTCGGGGGGGGATAATTCGCCC.

This clone was observed a few times. The gene names here belong to mouse. Sequencing ends 3 residues short of the CDR3 end; the germline J gene provides the rest. Other DNA sequences in the same sample also yield this CDR3. V usage is TRBV13-3 and J usage is TRBJ1-6; perhaps TRBD1 as D (6 bases). TRBJ1-6 is classed as an ORF, of uncertain function. Per the germline V gene, CDR1 is NNHDY and CDR2 is SYVADS. The CDR3 extends over 14 amino acids. The V and J ends lost 3 bases and 3 bases respectively, with 7 bases between them. The DNA read from the CDR3 is TGTGCCAGCAGTGGGACAGACTATAATTCGCCC. This encodes CASSGTDYNSP. The whole CDR3 protein reads CASSGTDYNSPLYF.

Details on this clone: Genes and germline come from the mouse. The CDR3 end lies 4 residues beyond the end of the read and is filled in from the germline J gene. The same CDR3 is also encoded by other DNA sequences in this sample. The V and J genes are TRBV31 and TRBJ2-2; TRBD2 matches 12 bases. J gave up 2 bases and V 0 bases, and 1 base lay outside the gene matches. From germline, CDR1 is GKSSPN and CDR2 SITVG. This CDR3 has 16 residues. The DNA read from the CDR3 is TGTGCCTGGAGTCTCGGGACTGGGGGGAACACCGGG. This gives the protein CAWSLGTGGNTG. The entire CDR3 is CAWSLGTGGNTGQLYF.

This clone was observed a few times. The genes are named according to mouse. The read stops 4 residues short of the end of the CDR3; the missing end is completed from the germline J gene. The chain is built from TRBV13-1 and TRBJ2-5; 11 bases align to TRBD2. The trim removed 8 bases at V and 3 bases at J, leaving 5 bases unmatched. Germline assignment: CDR1 NSHNY and CDR2 SYGAGN. The CDR3 loop spans 14 amino acids. The CDR3 loop is CARYRDWGQDTQYF. The covered CDR3 bases are TGTGCCAGGTACCGGGACTGGGGGCAAGAC.

This clone showed up just a few times. Here the gene names and germline are mouse. From the germline J gene comes the end of the CDR3, since the read stops 4 residues before it. The chain carries TRBV14 and TRBJ2-5; 11 bases match TRBD2. This CDR3 contains 15 residues. V trimming: 5 bases; J trimming: 0 bases; junction bases outside the gene matches: 2. The germline CDR1 and CDR2 sequences are SGHDT and FRDEAV. The sequenced part of the CDR3 DNA is TGTGCCAGCAGAGACTGGGGGGGTAACCAAGAC. Its translation: CASRDWGGNQD. The whole CDR3 reads CASRDWGGNQDTQYF.

As for this clone: Germline and genes: mouse. The read ends 4 residues shy of where the CDR3 ends; the end is completed using the germline J gene. This sequence joins TRBV17 and TRBJ2-4; D might be TRBD1 (6 bases). In germline, CDR1 is MNHDT, CDR2 YYDKIL. V lost 7 bases to trimming and J lost 0 bases, with 11 bases between them. CDR3 length equals 14 residues. CDR3 bases read: TGTGCTAGCACCAGGACAGCTAGTCAAAAC. This encodes CASTRTASQN. The complete CDR3 reads CASTRTASQNTLYF.

This clone has only a few counts. Gene names are the mouse ones. The read ends 4 residues early relative to the CDR3; the germline J gene fills the gap. This specimen includes other DNA sequences encoding the same CDR3. V and J are TRBV1 and TRBJ2-7; TRBD1 agrees at 9 bases. Unmatched junction bases numbered 3, after V lost 0 bases and J lost 3 bases. This CDR3 spans 15 amino acids. Germline V gene sequence: CDR1 NSQYPW, CDR2 LRSPGD (reference sequence). Here the CDR3 reads CTCSADPGQGYEQYF. The sequenced CDR3 bases are TGCACCTGCAGTGCAGATCCGGGACAGGGCTAT.

A note on this clone: Here the gene names and germline are mouse. Read data end 4 residues before the CDR3 end; the end is taken from the germline J gene. The rearrangement uses TRBV13-1 and TRBJ2-3; maybe TRBD2 (7 bases). From germline, CDR1 is NSHNY and CDR2 SYGAGN. This CDR3 has 16 amino acids. Trimming took 2 bases from V and 1 from J, leaving 14 bases between them. CDR3 region: CASSERGGRGAETLYF. The DNA read from the CDR3 is TGTGCCAGCAGTGAGCGTGGGGGGCGGGGTGCAGAA.

In this sample, this clone turned up a few times. All gene names here are mouse names. The read terminates 4 residues before the CDR3 end, so the remaining end is supplied by the germline J gene. The chain uses TRBV1 and TRBJ2-1; unclear D gene. Trimming took off 3 bases at V and 1 base at J, with 7 bases between the two ends. The CDR3 loop spans 14 amino acids. Germline V lookup: CDR1 NSQYPW, CDR2 LRSPGD (reference sequence). The CDR3 region is CTCSAQKNYAEQFF. The sequenced CDR3 bases are TGCACCTGCAGTGCGCAGAAGAACTATGCT.

In the case of this clone: Mouse names are used for the genes. The read finishes 4 residues shy of the CDR3 end, and the germline J gene is used to complete it. This chain joins TRBV19 and TRBJ2-7, with 8 bases matching TRBD1. Germline V CDR1 and CDR2: FNHDT, SITEND (reference sequence). This CDR3 is 13 amino acids long. CDR3 amino acids: CASSIRGRDEQYF. The sequenced CDR3 bases are TGTGCCAGCAGTATCAGGGGGCGCGAT.

The sample holds a few counts of this clone. The gene names given are mouse names. Read data end 3 residues before the CDR3 end; the end is taken from the germline J gene. This rearrangement joins TRBV31 to TRBJ1-6; D is perhaps TRBD1 (5 bases). TRBJ1-6 is treated as an ORF (open reading frame) with a function not yet certain. The CDR3 has 15 residues. Germline V CDR1 and CDR2: GKSSPN, SITVG. V was clipped by 0 bases and J by 5 bases, with 11 bases between them. Incomplete CDR3 DNA: TGTGCCTGGAGTCTCCCAGGACAAGATAATTCGCCC. It specifies CAWSLPGQDNSP. The CDR3 reads in full as CAWSLPGQDNSPLYF.

Comments on this clone: Gene names are mouse gene names. The read halts 4 residues ahead of the CDR3 end, with the missing end drawn from the germline J gene. The chain couples TRBV13-3 to TRBJ2-2; D is perhaps TRBD2 (7 bases). Germline CDR1 is NNHDY and CDR2 is SYVADS. The CDR3 has 14 amino acids. The germline V and J ends were trimmed by 0 bases and 6 bases, with 9 bases remaining between them. CDR3 sequence: CASSDGGGPGQLYF. The covered CDR3 bases are TGTGCCAGCAGTGATGGTGGGGGGCCCGGG. The whole variable domain, filled in from reference TRBV13-3 and TRBJ2-2, reads EAAVTQSPRSKVAVTGGKVTLSCHQTNNHDYMYWYRQDTGHGLRLIHYSYVADSTEKGDIPDGYKASRPSQENFSLILELASLSQTAVYFCASSDGGGPGQLYFGEGSKLTVL.